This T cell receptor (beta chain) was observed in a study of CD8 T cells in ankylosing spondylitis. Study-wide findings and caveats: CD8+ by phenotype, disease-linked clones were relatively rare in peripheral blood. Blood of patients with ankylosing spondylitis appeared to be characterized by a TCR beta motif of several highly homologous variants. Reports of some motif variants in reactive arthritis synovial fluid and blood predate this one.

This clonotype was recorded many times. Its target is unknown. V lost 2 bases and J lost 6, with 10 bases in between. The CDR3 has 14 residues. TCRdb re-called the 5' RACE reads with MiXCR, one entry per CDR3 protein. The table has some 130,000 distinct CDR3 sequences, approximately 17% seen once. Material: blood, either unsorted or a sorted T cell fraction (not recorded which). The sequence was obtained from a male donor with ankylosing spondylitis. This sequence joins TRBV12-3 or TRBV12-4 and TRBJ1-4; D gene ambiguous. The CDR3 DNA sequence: TGTGCCAGCAGTTTACTGGGTGGGCATGAAAAACTGTTTTTT. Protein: CASSLLGGHEKLFF.